This T cell receptor (beta chain) was observed in a study of OX40 agonist ivuxolimab in advanced cancers. This clone was detected once. Its antigen is unidentified. Assay used: immunoSEQ multiplex PCR; TCRdb lists only in-frame clones, some missing. The table includes approximately 84,000 clones, more than 85% detected once. This CDR3 is 13 amino acids long. V gave up 2 bases and J gave up 5 bases, with 9 bases separating them. Germline V CDR1 and CDR2: MNHNY, SVGAGI (reference sequence). Findings and caveats of the study: Low clonal expansion, among the lowest seen, marked partial responders at 0.1-3.0 mg/kg.

This chain uses TRBV6-6 with TRBJ2-5; D is unresolved. This TCR was sampled from an adult with an advanced solid tumor such as melanoma, head and neck, liver or kidney cancer. The sample here was CD4+ or CD8+ T cells sorted from blood, taken in a trial of the OX40 agonist ivuxolimab. The CDR3 DNA reads TGTGCCAGCAGTTACAATTCCGGCGAGACCCAGTACTTC. It translates to CASSYNSGETQYF.